The subject of this entry is one T cell receptor beta chain. This record belongs to a study of T cells in Graves' hyperthyroidism and ophthalmopathy. For the study at large: The authors collected peripheral blood at initial diagnosis, before any treatment.

Trimming shortened V by 0 bases and J by 2 bases, and 10 bases separated the two germline ends. The germline V gene has CDR1 DFQATT and CDR2 SNEGSKA (reference sequence). This CDR3 contains 14 residues. The TCR beta CDR3 regions underwent amplification using RNA transcripts as the source. Initially, a first-round RT-PCR of the TCR CDR3 employed the HTBI primer set. MiXCR, run by TCRdb on the multiplex PCR reads, gives a single entry per CDR3 protein. The profile shows some 360,000 distinct CDR3 sequences, over 11% of them singletons. Material for sequencing was blood. The sequence was obtained from a woman aged 60-75 years with Graves' hyperthyroidism. The rearrangement joins TRBV20-1 to TRBJ2-5; D ambiguous. The CDR3 reads CSARDPLVQETQYF. CDR3 nucleotide sequence: TGCAGTGCTAGAGATCCCCTCGTTCAAGAGACCCAGTACTTC.